This T cell receptor (beta chain) originates from a study of blood T cell repertoires in COVID-19. The data were produced by immunoSEQ multiplex PCR, yet TCRdb's version contains in-frame clones alone and is incomplete. The sample has 200,000 or so clones, 75% to 90% seen once. This CDR3 region has 12 residues. Trimming cost V 3 bases and J 5 bases, with 9 bases left between them. Germline CDR1 and CDR2: DFQATT and SNEGSKA (reference sequence). The material sequenced was peripheral blood. This rearrangement joins TRBV20-1 to TRBJ2-3; D uncertain. This clonotype was sampled from a young man with COVID-19, enrolled during active disease. The CDR3 bases are TGCAGTGCTAGTCAGGTGGGAGATACGCAGTATTTT. As protein: CSASQVGDTQYF.